A single sample gave rise to the 22 T cell receptor beta chains below, sequenced in a study of blood T cell repertoires in COVID-19. TCRdb keeps only in-frame clones here, not all; method: immunoSEQ multiplex PCR. The table shows some 54,000 clones, with approximately 85% occurring only once. Sequenced: peripheral blood. Receptors originate from a woman over 75 with COVID-19, enrolled during active disease.

This clone has only a few counts. The chain links TRBV27 to TRBJ2-6; D remains ambiguous. The CDR3 loop spans 15 amino acids. Germline V gives CDR1 MNHEY, CDR2 SMNVEV (reference sequence). With 3 bases removed from V and 1 base from J, the gap between germline ends came to 7 bases. CDR3: CASSFSFSGANVLTF. The CDR3 DNA sequence: TGTGCCAGCAGTTTTAGTTTTTCTGGGGCCAACGTCCTGACTTTC. The full variable domain, in which reference TRBV27 and TRBJ2-6 provide the parts outside the CDR3, is EAQVTQNPRYLITVTGKKLTVTCSQNMNHEYMSWYRQDPGLGLRQIYYSMNVEVTDKGDVPEGYKVSRKEKRNFPLILESPSPNQTSLYFCASSFSFSGANVLTFGAGSRLTVL.

The chain joins TRBV11-2 to TRBJ2-5; D perhaps matches TRBD2 (5 bases). The V end was cut by 3 bases, the J end by 1 base, with 12 bases between. The CDR3 sequence is 15 residues long. The germline CDR1 and CDR2 sequences are SGHAT and FQNNGV. Here the CDR3 DNA reads TGTGCCAGCAGCTTTAATCGAGCGGCCCAAGAGACCCAGTACTTC. It yields the protein CASSFNRAAQETQYF. Variable domain in full (rest from reference TRBV11-2 and TRBJ2-5): EAGVAQSPRYKIIEKRQSVAFWCNPISGHATLYWYQQILGQGPKLLIQFQNNGVVDDSQLPKDRFSAERLKGVDSTLKIQPAKLEDSAVYLCASSFNRAAQETQYFGPGTRLLVL.

The rearrangement links TRBV27 to TRBJ2-2; 8 nucleotides line up with TRBD2. This CDR3 has 14 residues. Germline V gene lookup returns CDR1 MNHEY and CDR2 SMNVEV (reference sequence). The J segment lost 7 bases and the V segment lost 6 bases, leaving 7 bases of the junction unmatched. CDR3: CASRPGRASGELFF. CDR3 DNA sequence: TGTGCCAGCAGACCCGGGAGGGCCAGCGGGGAGCTGTTTTTT.

V usage is TRBV5-1 and J usage is TRBJ1-5; possibly TRBD1 for D (6 bases). Trimming took off 3 bases at V and 2 bases at J, with 9 bases between the two ends. CDR1 is SGHRS and CDR2 is YFSETQ in the germline V gene. CDR3 length: 14 amino acids. The chain's CDR3 is CASSYRVCNQPQHF. As DNA, the CDR3 is TGCGCCAGCAGCTACAGGGTGTGCAATCAGCCCCAGCATTTT. The variable domain in full, with the rest retrieved from reference TRBV5-1 and TRBJ1-5, is KAGVTQTPRYLIKTRGQQVTLSCSPISGHRSVSWYQQTPGQGLQFLFEYFSETQRNKGNFPGRFSGRQFSNSRSEMNVSTLELGDSALYLCASSYRVCNQPQHFGDGTRLSIL.

This clone occurred many times. The rearrangement uses TRBV5-1 and TRBJ1-3, with 7 bases lining up with TRBD1. J gave up 6 bases and V 0 bases, and 3 bases lay outside the gene matches. The CDR3 covers 14 residues. The germline V gene encodes CDR1 SGHRS and CDR2 YFSETQ. CDR3 sequence reads: CASSLGQGANTIYF. The CDR3 nucleotides are TGCGCCAGCAGCTTGGGACAGGGCGCAAACACCATATATTTT.

The V and J genes are TRBV7-3 and TRBJ2-1; 11 nucleotides agree with TRBD2. V was pared by 1 base and J by 7 bases, with 6 bases of the junction left unmatched. The length of the CDR3 is 16 residues. Germline loops: CDR1 SGHTA, CDR2 FQGTGA. The CDR3 region is CASSLMISGRVNEQFF. The CDR3, as DNA: TGTGCCAGCAGCTTAATGATTAGCGGGAGGGTGAATGAGCAGTTCTTC.

The V and J genes are TRBV6-5 and TRBJ1-6, with unresolved D. The CDR3 is made up of 13 amino acids. Looked up from germline, CDR1 is MNHEY and CDR2 is SVGAGI. V was pared by 10 bases and J by 7 bases, with 14 bases between. Here the CDR3 reads CATQAQPNSPLHF. CDR3 nucleotide sequence: TGTGCCACCCAGGCCCAACCGAATTCACCCCTCCACTTT.

V usage is TRBV27 and J usage is TRBJ2-7; D perhaps matches TRBD1 (6 bases). V was shortened by 5 bases and J by 4 bases, with 15 bases between the two germline ends. CDR1 and CDR2 from the germline V gene are MNHEY and SMNVEV (reference sequence). The CDR3 is 14 amino acids. The CDR3 region has the DNA TGTGCCAGCAGTCCGTCCAGGGGTTATTACGAGCAGTACTTC. It encodes CASSPSRGYYEQYF.

This chain connects TRBV11-2 to TRBJ2-7, with D maybe TRBD1 (5 bases). The V and J ends lost 5 bases and 4 bases respectively, with 12 bases between them. The CDR3 length is 13 residues. Germline V gives CDR1 SGHAT, CDR2 FQNNGV. CDR3 nucleotide sequence: TGTGCCAGCAGCCCCTCGACAGTTTACGAGCAGTACTTC. It translates to CASSPSTVYEQYF.

This rearrangement joins TRBV4-1 to TRBJ2-7; D gene uncertain. Trimming removed 0 bases at V and 0 bases at J, with 6 bases between. CDR3 size: 14 residues. Per the germline V gene, CDR1 is MGHRA and CDR2 is YSYEKL. The CDR3 sequence: CASSQDPGSYEQYF. DNA of the CDR3: TGCGCCAGCAGCCAAGACCCGGGCTCCTACGAGCAGTACTTC.

The chain couples TRBV30 to TRBJ2-7; TRBD2 matches 8 bases. This CDR3 spans 14 amino acids. V trimming: 2 bases; J trimming: 2 bases; junction bases outside the gene matches: 5. From germline, CDR1 is GTSNPN and CDR2 SVGIG (reference sequence). The CDR3 DNA sequence: TGTGCCTGGAGTCCCGGGAGGGCCCCCTACGAGCAGTACTTC. This gives the protein CAWSPGRAPYEQYF. Using reference TRBV30 and TRBJ2-7 for the parts outside the CDR3, the full variable domain is SQTIHQWPATLVQPVGSPLSLECTVEGTSNPNLYWYRQAAGRGLQLLFYSVGIGQISSEVPQNLSASRPQDRQFILSSKKLLLSDSGFYLCAWSPGRAPYEQYFGPGTRLTVT.

This clone was seen more than once but under ten times. J is TRBJ2-2 and V is TRBV7-3; the D gene is possibly TRBD2 (5 bases). The CDR3 sequence is 14 residues long. Per germline, CDR1 SGHTA and CDR2 FQGTGA. V was shortened by 5 bases and J by 5 bases, with 12 bases between the two germline ends. CDR3 DNA: TGTGCCAGCAGCGGGAGCCCCGGGACCGGGGAGCTGTTTTTT. Translating gives CASSGSPGTGELFF. The variable domain in full, completed from reference TRBV7-3 and TRBJ2-2, reads GAGVSQTPSNKVTEKGKYVELRCDPISGHTALYWYRQSLGQGPEFLIYFQGTGAADDSGLPNDRFFAVRPEGSVSTLKIQRTERGDSAVYLCASSGSPGTGELFFGEGSRLTVL.

J is TRBJ2-3 and V is TRBV13, with 7 bases matching TRBD2. Germline V gene data show CDR1 as PRHDT and CDR2 as FYEKMQ (reference sequence). The CDR3 runs to 15 residues. The J segment lost 2 bases and the V segment lost 10 bases, leaving 12 bases of the junction unmatched. The CDR3 nucleotides are TGTGCCACTACCGAGCGGGATGACAACACAGATACGCAGTATTTT. Translated, it gives CATTERDDNTDTQYF.

J is TRBJ2-7 and V is TRBV4-2; D possibly corresponds to TRBD1 (6 bases). V lost 0 bases and J lost 3, with 21 bases in between. Germline CDR1 is LGHNA and CDR2 is YNFKEQ. The CDR3 covers 18 residues. Written as DNA, the CDR3 is TGTGCCAGCAGCCAAGATGGGGGACAAGCCGTAGGGCTCTACGAGCAGTACTTC. Protein: CASSQDGGQAVGLYEQYF.

This clone was seen a single time. V is TRBV5-1 and J is TRBJ2-1; the D gene is possibly TRBD2 (6 bases). V lost 7 bases and J 3 bases, leaving 14 bases between the germline ends. The germline V gene encodes CDR1 SGHRS and CDR2 YFSETQ. The CDR3 is 14 amino acids. Written as DNA, the CDR3 is TGCGCCAGCCTAGGCGGGAACCTCTACAATGAGCAGTTCTTC. Amino acid sequence: CASLGGNLYNEQFF.

This clone showed up just a few times. The genes are TRBV6-5 and TRBJ2-7, with TRBD2 matching 15 bases. Germline loops: CDR1 MNHEY, CDR2 SVGAGI. Trimming at V came to 8 bases and at J to 4 bases, leaving 6 bases not matched to a gene. The CDR3 contains 15 residues. This CDR3 reads CASGPGLAGGYEQYF. The CDR3 DNA reads TGTGCCAGCGGCCCGGGACTAGCGGGAGGTTACGAGCAGTACTTC.

The V call is TRBV7-8, the J call TRBJ2-3; TRBD2 is a possible D gene (6 bases). V lost 1 base and J 5 bases, leaving 25 bases between the germline ends. The germline CDR1 and CDR2 sequences are SGHVS and FQNEAQ. The CDR3 is 19 amino acids. The CDR3 sequence: CASSLEWLRLGTSGDTQYF. The CDR3 coding sequence is TGTGCCAGCAGCTTAGAATGGTTGCGTCTGGGGACTTCGGGAGATACGCAGTATTTT.

V and J are TRBV7-9 and TRBJ2-1; 8 nucleotides align to TRBD2. Per germline, CDR1 SEHNR and CDR2 FQNEAQ (reference sequence). The CDR3 spans 11 residues. The V and J ends lost 5 bases and 15 bases, in that order; junction bases with no gene match: 6. CDR3 loop: CASSPGLGVFF. The CDR3, as DNA: TGTGCCAGCAGCCCGGGACTAGGTGTGTTCTTC.

This clone was recorded at least ten times. The V gene is TRBV6-5, the J gene TRBJ2-7; TRBD1 is a possible D gene (6 bases). Germline V lookup: CDR1 MNHEY, CDR2 SVGAGI. The CDR3 runs 13 residues. Trimming left V 0 bases short and J 6 bases short, with 9 bases between. The CDR3, as DNA: TGTGCCAGCAGTTACTCGTGGACAGCCGAGCAGTACTTC. This encodes CASSYSWTAEQYF.

This clone was picked up many times. The chain employs TRBV28 and TRBJ1-5, with 9 bases fitting TRBD1. CDR3 length equals 14 residues. Unmatched junction bases numbered 4, after V lost 4 bases and J lost 6 bases. CDR1 MDHEN and CDR2 SYDVKM come from the germline V gene. CDR3 nucleotide sequence: TGTGCCAGCAGTTGGGACAGGGCGGTTCAGCCCCAGCATTTT. As protein: CASSWDRAVQPQHF.

The gene calls are TRBV12-5 and TRBJ2-3, with D possibly TRBD2 on 6 matching bases. Germline V gene lookup returns CDR1 LGHNT and CDR2 FRNRAP. V was cut by 2 bases and J by 9 bases, with 12 bases left in between. The CDR3 spans 13 residues. This CDR3 is CASGLLPSETQYF. The CDR3 DNA follows: TGTGCTAGTGGTTTGCTCCCTAGCGAGACGCAGTATTTT. Filled out from reference TRBV12-5 and TRBJ2-3, the complete variable domain reads DARVTQTPRHKVTEMGQEVTMRCQPILGHNTVFWYRQTMMQGLELLAYFRNRAPLDDSGMPKDRFSAEMPDATLATLKIQPSEPRDSAVYFCASGLLPSETQYFGPGTRLTVL.

This clone was detected once. The rearrangement joins TRBV24-1 to TRBJ1-2, with D perhaps TRBD1 (6 bases). The CDR3 loop spans 13 amino acids. V was trimmed by 1 base and J by 6 bases, leaving 8 bases between them. Germline values: CDR1 KGHDR, CDR2 SFDVKD. For the CDR3, the DNA is TGTGCCACCAGTGATTTTTCAGGGGATGGCTACACCTTC. Protein product: CATSDFSGDGYTF.